Listed below are T cell receptor beta chains from one sample, sequenced in a study of cytomegalovirus exposure and HLA in healthy donors. Some clones are missing from TCRdb's copy, which holds only in-frame ones; the method was immunoSEQ multiplex PCR. The sample gives approximately 170,000 clones, 60% to 80% of which show up once; 2.5% to 3% is in the top ten. Sequencing was performed on PBMCs. The receptors derive from a man aged 35-49 years in good health and CMV-seronegative. The CDR3 runs from the conserved cysteine through the conserved F or W. The D gene is left open where the match is weak. Expanded clones are given a class, and other clones once, few, many or no size at all.

d_gene: NA; abundance: NA; v_gene: TRBV9; len: 13; j_gene: TRBJ1-2; CDR3nt: TGTGCCAGCAGCGCAGGTGGCGACTATGGCTACACCTTC; CDR3aa: CASSAGGDYGYTF
d_gene: TRBD2; abundance: once; v_gene: TRBV6-1; len: 15; j_gene: TRBJ2-3; CDR3nt: TGTGCCAGCAGTGAACTAGCGGGGGGGCAGGATACGCAGTATTTT; CDR3aa: CASSELAGGQDTQYF
d_gene: TRBD1; abundance: NA; v_gene: TRBV28; len: 15; j_gene: TRBJ1-5; CDR3nt: TGTGCCAGCAGCGGCACAGGGGTCTTCAGTCAGCCCCAGCATTTT; CDR3aa: CASSGTGVFSQPQHF
d_gene: NA; abundance: NA; v_gene: TRBV27; len: 13; j_gene: TRBJ1-5; CDR3nt: TGTGCCAGCAGCCAGGGTGGGCATCAGCCCCAGCATTTT; CDR3aa: CASSQGGHQPQHF
d_gene: TRBD1; abundance: NA; v_gene: TRBV5-6; len: 15; j_gene: TRBJ2-5; CDR3nt: TGTGCCAGCAGCTCCTTACAGGGGGCGGGAGAGACCCAGTACTTC; CDR3aa: CASSSLQGAGETQYF
d_gene: NA; abundance: once; v_gene: TRBV19; len: 14; j_gene: TRBJ2-7; CDR3nt: TGTGCCAGTAGTGAACAGGGTCTCTCCTACGAGCAGTACTTC; CDR3aa: CASSEQGLSYEQYF
d_gene: NA; abundance: once; v_gene: TRBV11-2; len: 15; j_gene: TRBJ2-2; CDR3nt: TGTGCCAGCAGCTTAACCGGGGCGAACACCGGGGAGCTGTTTTTT; CDR3aa: CASSLTGANTGELFF
d_gene: NA; abundance: NA; v_gene: TRBV6-5; len: 13; j_gene: TRBJ2-7; CDR3nt: TGTGCCAGCAGTTACGCACGTACCTACGAGCAGTACTTC; CDR3aa: CASSYARTYEQYF
d_gene: NA; abundance: few; v_gene: TRBV30; len: 11; j_gene: TRBJ1-2; CDR3nt: TGTGCCTGGAGTCAGGGAGGTGGCTACACCTTC; CDR3aa: CAWSQGGGYTF
d_gene: TRBD2; abundance: NA; v_gene: TRBV7-3; len: 16; j_gene: TRBJ2-1; CDR3nt: TGTGCCAGCAGCTTAAACGTAGCGGGAGCGTACAATGAGCAGTTCTTC; CDR3aa: CASSLNVAGAYNEQFF
d_gene: TRBD2; abundance: NA; v_gene: TRBV10-3; len: 16; j_gene: TRBJ2-3; CDR3nt: TGTGCCATCAGCCCCGGCGGGGGGGGTTTGGCAGATACGCAGTATTTT; CDR3aa: CAISPGGGGLADTQYF
d_gene: NA; abundance: NA; v_gene: TRBV5-4; len: 14; j_gene: TRBJ2-6; CDR3nt: TGTGCCAGCAGCTTCGGGGTCGGGGCCAACGTCCTGACTTTC; CDR3aa: CASSFGVGANVLTF
d_gene: NA; abundance: NA; v_gene: TRBV29-1; len: 12; j_gene: TRBJ1-1; CDR3nt: TGCAGCGTCCGTCACAGGAACACTGAAGCTTTCTTT; CDR3aa: CSVRHRNTEAFF